This T cell receptor (beta chain) was sequenced during a study of shared clonotypes between healthy human individuals. Study information: CD8 memory received one plate per donor, CD8 naive two, CD4 memory three and CD4 naive three.

In the naive CD8 group, cells lacked CD45RO and were positively selected for CCR7, so terminally differentiated effector memory CD45RA+ cells were left out. Germline V gene lookup returns CDR1 SGHRS and CDR2 YFSETQ. Trimming left V 0 bases short and J 1 base short, with 11 bases between. The CDR3 extends over 16 amino acids. Broader study findings: Having only a few donors restricted how much genetic and exposure-history diversity was captured. Several donors held roughly 5% of naive CD4 clonotypes in common.

Around 30,000 T cell genomes, or around 200 ng DNA, went into the sorted-subset replicate PCRs. Sequenced by immunoSEQ multiplex PCR; TCRdb stores in-frame clones only, minus some. The sample has hundreds of thousands of clones, about 96% seen once; the top ten hold less than 0.13%. Remarks on this clone: Its specificity is not known.

This chain links TRBV5-1 with TRBJ2-1; no clear D gene. The material sequenced was naive CD8+ T cells sorted from blood. The sequence was collected from a woman in her thirties in good health. The CDR3 nucleotides are TGCGCCAGCAGCTTGGAACCTCCAGAATCCTACAATGAGCAGTTCTTC. Translated: CASSLEPPESYNEQFF.